This T cell receptor (beta chain) is from a study of beta chain features in type 1 diabetes. Sequencing targeted expressed TCRB transcripts, as all isolated RNA had been reverse transcribed. The method was immunoSEQ multiplex PCR; TCRdb's version includes in-frame clones alone and lacks a portion of them. The sample records about 900,000 clones, roughly 16% being singletons. The specimen was naive CD4+ T cells from blood. This TCR came from a woman between 18 and 29 years old in good health.

CDR3 sequence reads: CASSPQGGIGGSENYGYTF. The CDR3 bases are TGTGCCAGCAGCCCACAGGGGGGAATAGGGGGCAGTGAAAACTATGGCTACACCTTC. The rearrangement uses TRBV5-4 and TRBJ1-2; 8 bases fit TRBD1. Germline V CDR1 and CDR2: SGHNT, YYREEE (reference sequence). V was pared by 4 bases and J by 2 bases, with 19 bases of the junction left unmatched. The CDR3 length is 19 residues.